This TCR beta chain derives from a study of T cell responses to AZD1222 COVID-19 vaccine. Regarding the study as a whole: Just a handful of people given AZD1222 tested seropositive at baseline. Across spike, vaccine-associated CD4 TCRs were found, dominant at 160-218 and 743-854. Targeting of unmutated variant regions was reportedly seen in nearly half of spike-specific TCRs. White British donors predominated, females outnumbered males, and clonal diversity was possibly underestimated.

On this clone itself: Its antigen is not known.

This CDR3 region has 12 residues. Trimming cost V 4 bases and J 12 bases, with 12 bases left between them. Germline CDR1 reads KGHDR; CDR2 reads SFDVKD. The protocol was immunoSEQ multiplex PCR, while the TCRdb copy is restricted to in-frame clones and leaves out a portion. The sample carries 150,000 to 200,000 clones, 85% to 90% recorded once. The source material was peripheral blood, sampled on day 0 of MenACWY control vaccination. The clonotype originates from an adult in good health. The rearrangement uses TRBV24-1 and TRBJ2-1; D gene uncertain. This CDR3 is CATSDPLKGQFF. DNA for the CDR3: TGTGCCACCAGTGACCCTCTCAAGGGGCAGTTCTTC.